What follows are 29 T cell receptor beta chains derived from one specimen sequenced in a study of tumor-infiltrating lymphocytes in oesophageal squamous cell carcinoma (dated by TCRdb to about 2016). Preparation of the library involved PCR. Sequencing was carried out with an Illumina HiSeq 2000. TCRdb's own reprocessing of the public reads used fastp at Q25 and MiXCR and kept productive beta chains. Entries are consolidated by CDR3 protein sequence, retaining the most common genes and DNA. This sample lists 15,000 to 20,000 distinct CDR3 sequences; 35% to 45% were detected once. The leading ten clones occupy roughly a sixth of the sample. The material sequenced was normal esophageal tissue next to the tumor. The source of these receptors is a female donor with esophageal squamous cell carcinoma.

DNA for the CDR3: TGTGCCAGCAGCTTTGGACAGGCGCCCCAAGAGACCCAGTACTTC. This sequence encodes CASSFGQAPQETQYF. The chain recombines TRBV7-4 with TRBJ2-6; 7 bases match TRBD1. The end of the DNA fits TRBJ2-5 better, so the J call may be wrong. The CDR3 runs 15 residues. Germline V gene data show CDR1 as SGHVT and CDR2 as SQSDAQ.

The V gene is TRBV7-8, the J gene TRBJ2-5; 8 bases map to TRBD1. The last part of the DNA fits TRBJ2-7 better; the J call may be wrong. The V gene's germline CDR1 is SGHVS and CDR2 FQNEAQ. This CDR3 is 14 amino acids long. The CDR3 DNA reads as TGTGCCAGCAGCTTCGGACAGGGCTTATACGAGCAGTACTTC. This gives the protein CASSFGQGLYEQYF.

The chain is built from TRBV9 and TRBJ2-3; 9 bases agree with TRBD1. The CDR3 has 15 residues. Germline assignment: CDR1 SGDLS and CDR2 YYNGEE. V gave up 4 bases and J gave up 5 bases; unmatched junction bases: 8. The DNA of the CDR3 is TGTGCCAGCAGCTACTACAGGGGGCGCGGAGATACGCAGTATTTT. Translation: CASSYYRGRGDTQYF.

The chain is built from TRBV11-2 and TRBJ2-1; weak D call: TRBD1 (5 bases). Germline loops: CDR1 SGHAT, CDR2 FQNNGV. The CDR3 is made up of 15 amino acids. V was trimmed by 1 base and J by 5 bases, leaving 12 bases between them. The CDR3 spells CASSLGANRNNEQFF. CDR3 nucleotides: TGTGCCAGCAGCTTAGGGGCCAACAGGAACAATGAGCAGTTCTTC.

Concerning this clonotype: Its ends do not fully match the called genes, so a read error is possible. The chain recombines TRBV7-6 with TRBJ2-7, with TRBD1 as a possible D gene (6 bases). The CDR3 totals 16 residues. Germline V gene data show CDR1 as SGHVS and CDR2 as FNYEAQ. In DNA, the CDR3 is TGTGCTAGCAGCTTAGCCCCGACAGGAAATTCCTACGAGCAGTACTTC. Protein product: CASSLAPTGNSYEQYF.

The chain employs TRBV28 and TRBJ2-4; TRBD2 matches 8 bases. The DNA matches TRBJ2-7 better at its end, which makes the J call doubtful. The CDR3 contains 15 residues. The germline gives CDR1 MDHEN, CDR2 SYDVKM. CDR3 in amino acids: CASSLSSGFSYEQYF. The CDR3 DNA follows: TGTGCCAGCAGTTTATCTAGCGGGTTCTCCTACGAGCAGTACTTC.

This chain uses TRBV12-3 or TRBV12-4 with TRBJ2-3; TRBD2 matches at 10 bases. CDR3 size: 12 residues. V trimming: 6 bases; J trimming: 10 bases; junction bases outside the gene matches: 4. The chain's CDR3 is CASRGLAGAQYF. The CDR3 bases are TGTGCCAGCAGGGGGCTAGCGGGGGCGCAGTATTTT.

This clonotype has ten or more counts. V gene TRBV5-1 combines with J gene TRBJ1-6; D gene ambiguous. The germline V gene encodes CDR1 SGHRS and CDR2 YFSETQ. With 5 bases removed from V and 8 bases from J, the gap between germline ends came to 11 bases. This CDR3 region has 13 residues. CDR3 protein: CASSLKADSPLHF. CDR3 nucleotides: TGCGCCAGCAGTCTAAAGGCAGATTCACCCCTCCACTTT.

Concerning this clonotype itself: The junction does not match germline at one end; this may be a read error. J is TRBJ2-1 and V is TRBV6-1, with TRBD1 identical over 9 bases. Germline lookup yields CDR1 MNHNS and CDR2 SASEGT. This CDR3 is built from 13 residues. CDR3 nucleotides: TGTGCCAGCAGTGAAGTCGGACAGGGGAAGGAGTACTTC. This encodes CASSEVGQGKEYF.

This clonotype showed up many times. This chain uses TRBV28 with TRBJ1-5; a weak D match, TRBD1 (6 bases). There are 20 residues in the CDR3. V dropped 2 bases and J dropped 0 bases, with 23 bases sitting between them. The germline gives CDR1 MDHEN, CDR2 SYDVKM. CDR3 nucleotides: TGTGCCAGCAGTTTACCTGGGGGGCTTGGGCCCGATTATAGCAATCAGCCCCAGCATTTT. It specifies CASSLPGGLGPDYSNQPQHF.

About this clonotype: No conserved phenylalanine or tryptophan is present at the end of the CDR3, so a read error is the likely explanation. This sequence joins TRBV12-3 or TRBV12-4 and TRBJ1-1; D gene ambiguous. The V and J ends lost 3 bases and 6 bases respectively, with 5 bases between them. CDR3 length: 11 residues. Written as DNA, the CDR3 is TGTGCCAGCAGTTTTCGTCCTGAAGCTTTCTAT. Encoded protein: CASSFRPEAFY.

In its sample, this clonotype was seen once. The chain employs TRBV2 and TRBJ2-5; D may be TRBD2 (7 bases). The end of the DNA fits TRBJ2-7 better, so the J call may be wrong. CDR3 size: 14 residues. Germline assignment: CDR1 SNHLY and CDR2 FYNNEI. CDR3 sequence: CASSLRGGGYEQYF. For the CDR3, the DNA is TGTGCCAGCAGCCTACGGGGAGGGGGCTACGAGCAGTACTTC.

This clonotype was seen repeatedly, ten times or more. The J gene is TRBJ1-1, the V gene TRBV28, with D unresolved. The CDR3 covers 12 residues. Germline lookup yields CDR1 MDHEN and CDR2 SYDVKM. V was trimmed by 2 bases and J by 7 bases, leaving 8 bases between them. The CDR3 DNA follows: TGTGCCAGCAGTTTAGTCAAGAGTGAAGCTTTCTTT. Translating it yields CASSLVKSEAFF. Full variable domain (rest looked up from reference TRBV28 and TRBJ1-1): DVKVTQSSRYLVKRTGEKVFLECVQDMDHENMFWYRQDPGLGLRLIYFSYDVKMKEKGDIPEGYSVSREKKERFSLILESASTNQTSMYLCASSLVKSEAFFGQGTRLTVV.

The CDR3 nucleotides are TGCAGTGCTAGAGATTGGGAGGCCTCCTACGAGCAGTACTTC. The encoded protein is CSARDWEASYEQYF. V and J are TRBV20-1 and TRBJ2-4; a possible D gene is TRBD2 (6 bases). The DNA end is more similar to TRBJ2-7, so the J call may be wrong. The CDR3 covers 14 residues. Germline V lookup: CDR1 DFQATT, CDR2 SNEGSKA (reference sequence).

V usage is TRBV4-2 and J usage is TRBJ1-1; the D is unclear. The CDR3 contains 15 residues. Germline-derived CDR1 and CDR2 are LGHNA and YNFKEQ. V lost 0 bases and J 1 base, leaving 9 bases between the germline ends. This chain's CDR3 is CASSQDLAENTEAFF. In nucleotides, the CDR3 is TGTGCCAGCAGCCAAGATTTGGCAGAGAACACTGAAGCTTTCTTT.

V gene TRBV10-1 combines with J gene TRBJ1-5, with D perhaps matching TRBD1 (6 bases). From germline, CDR1 is WNHNN and CDR2 SYGVQD (reference sequence). This CDR3 is 13 amino acids long. With 5 bases removed from V and 5 bases from J, the gap between germline ends came to 10 bases. The CDR3 region has the DNA TGCGCCAGCAGTACCGGGACATATCAGCCCCAGCATTTT. It yields the protein CASSTGTYQPQHF.

A few counts support this clonotype. J is TRBJ2-3 and V is TRBV7-8, with unresolved D. Germline V lookup: CDR1 SGHVS, CDR2 FQNEAQ. Trimming shortened V by 5 bases and J by 1 base, and 10 bases separated the two germline ends. This CDR3 has 14 amino acids. The CDR3 spells CASSRTGRTDTQYF. The CDR3 DNA follows: TGTGCCAGCAGCCGTACTGGACGCACAGATACGCAGTATTTT.

The chain combines TRBV6-2 or TRBV6-3 with TRBJ2-4, with 11 bases that match TRBD1. The end of the DNA fits TRBJ2-7 better, so the J call may be wrong. Per the germline V gene, CDR1 is MNHEY and CDR2 is SVGEGT. CDR3 length equals 14 residues. The CDR3 nucleotides are TGTGCCAGCAGGGGGGACAGGGGGATTTACGAGCAGTACTTC. This translates into CASRGDRGIYEQYF.

This clonotype is large within its sample. This chain links TRBV7-8 with TRBJ2-1; perhaps D is TRBD1 or TRBD2 (5 bases each). CDR1 is SGHVS and CDR2 is FQNEAQ in the germline V gene. Trimming stripped 5 bases from V and 5 bases from J, with 10 bases between. This CDR3 spans 13 amino acids. The CDR3 protein is CASSPGTDNEQFF. The CDR3 coding sequence is TGTGCCAGCAGCCCCGGGACGGACAATGAGCAGTTCTTC.

Of note for this clonotype: The final CDR3 position lacks the conserved phenylalanine or tryptophan, pointing to a likely read error. No DNA is shown, since the ends of the CDR3 on it are uncertain; the CDR3 is the one TCRdb lists. V gene TRBV11-2 combines with J gene TRBJ2-6; whether TRBD1, the table's D call, matches the DNA was not checked. The CDR3 spans 18 residues, counting both ends. The germline V gene encodes CDR1 SGHAT and CDR2 FQNNGV. The CDR3 loop is CASSSRTGPNSGEQYFGA.

Comments on this clonotype: A much bigger clone sits one base away, suggesting this may be a read error. Because it lacks the conserved phenylalanine or tryptophan at the end, this CDR3 is likely a read error. The chain employs TRBV7-2 and TRBJ2-7; tentatively, D is TRBD1 or TRBD2 (5 bases each). Judging by the DNA end, TRBJ2-1 fits better; the J call may be wrong. CDR1 and CDR2 from the germline V gene are SGHTA and FQGNSA. The CDR3 is made up of 13 amino acids. DNA for the CDR3: TGTGCCAGCAGCCATACGTGGGGGAATGAGCAGTTCTTA. Translating it yields CASSHTWGNEQFL.

The chain uses TRBV7-2 and TRBJ2-7; the D call may be TRBD1 or TRBD2 (5 bases each). V shed 3 bases and J shed 5 bases, with 8 bases lying between them. The length of the CDR3 is 12 residues. Germline CDR1 reads SGHTA; CDR2 reads FQGNSA. DNA for the CDR3: TGTGCCAGCAGCTTGGGGACCCACGAGCAGTACTTC. This gives the protein CASSLGTHEQYF.

This clonotype was counted between two and nine times. This chain joins TRBV7-3 and TRBJ2-1, with a weak D call TRBD2 (7 bases). Germline V gene sequence: CDR1 SGHTA, CDR2 FQGTGA. V shed 4 bases and J shed 9 bases, with 19 bases lying between them. There are 15 residues in the CDR3. CDR3: CASSSQVAGASEQFF. In DNA form, the CDR3 reads TGTGCCAGCAGCTCCCAAGTGGCGGGGGCCAGTGAGCAGTTCTTC.

By share, this clonotype ranks as large. The chain has TRBV7-3 and TRBJ2-5; D remains ambiguous. V dropped 8 bases and J dropped 4 bases, with 14 bases sitting between them. The CDR3 is 13 residues long. Germline assignment: CDR1 SGHTA and CDR2 FQGTGA. As DNA, the CDR3 is TGTGCCAGCTCGTCGGGCAGAGGAGAGACCCAGTACTTC. Protein: CASSSGRGETQYF.

The chain uses TRBV7-2 and TRBJ2-5, with 7 bases fitting TRBD1. The CDR3 is 15 amino acids. J lost 2 bases, V lost 2 bases, and 5 bases had no gene match. The V gene's germline CDR1 is SGHTA and CDR2 FQGNSA. The CDR3 nucleotides read TGTGCCAGCAGCTTATCCCGACAGGGACAAGAGACCCAGTACTTC. It translates to CASSLSRQGQETQYF. The full variable domain, rest sourced from reference TRBV7-2 and TRBJ2-5, is GAGVSQSPSNKVTEKGKDVELRCDPISGHTALYWYRQSLGQGLEFLIYFQGNSAPDKSGLPSDRFSAERTGGSVSTLTIQRTQQEDSAVYLCASSLSRQGQETQYFGPGTRLLVL.

This clonotype came up a few times. The chain employs TRBV19 and TRBJ1-3; D is undetermined. V lost 5 bases to trimming and J lost 2 bases, with 10 bases between them. The CDR3 is 14 residues long. The germline CDR1 and CDR2 sequences are LNHDA and SQIVND (reference sequence). CDR3 residues: CASSPWNAGNTIYF. The CDR3 DNA reads as TGTGCCAGTAGTCCCTGGAATGCTGGAAACACCATATATTTT.

This rearrangement joins TRBV12-3 or TRBV12-4 to TRBJ1-1; unclear D gene. The CDR3 is 15 residues long. V was cut by 3 bases and J by 4 bases, with 15 bases left in between. The chain's CDR3 is CASSLGMGGGTEAFF. Here the CDR3 DNA reads TGTGCCAGCAGTTTGGGGATGGGAGGAGGCACTGAAGCTTTCTTT.

This clonotype was recorded many times. J is TRBJ2-7 and V is TRBV6-1; 7 bases agree with TRBD2. V lost 10 bases to trimming and J lost 2 bases; unmatched junction nucleotides: 2. The CDR3 runs 11 residues. Germline-derived CDR1 and CDR2 are MNHNS and SASEGT. In DNA, the CDR3 is TGTGCCACCGGGAGGACCTACGAGCAGTACTTC. Translated: CATGRTYEQYF.

This chain uses TRBV6-4 with TRBJ2-2, with D possibly TRBD1 on 5 matching bases. The CDR3 totals 14 residues. V lost 6 bases, J lost 3 bases, and 11 bases lay in between. Germline CDR1 and CDR2: MRHNA and SNTAGT. The CDR3 DNA follows: TGTGCCAGCAGGGGTGGACAAGACACCGGGGAGCTGTTTTTT. The encoded protein is CASRGGQDTGELFF.